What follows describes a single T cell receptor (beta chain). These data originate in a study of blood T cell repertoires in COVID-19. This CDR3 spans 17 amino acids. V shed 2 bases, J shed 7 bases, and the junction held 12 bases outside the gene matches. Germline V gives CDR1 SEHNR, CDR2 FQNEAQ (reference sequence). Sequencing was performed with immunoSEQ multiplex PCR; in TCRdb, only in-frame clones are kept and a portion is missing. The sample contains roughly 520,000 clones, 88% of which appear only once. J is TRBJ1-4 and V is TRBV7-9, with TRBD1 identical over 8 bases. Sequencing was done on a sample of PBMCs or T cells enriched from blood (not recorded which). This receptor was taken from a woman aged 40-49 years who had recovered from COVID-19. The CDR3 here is CASSLWDDRGLGEKLFF. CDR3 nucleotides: TGTGCCAGCAGCTTATGGGACGACAGGGGATTAGGTGAAAAACTGTTTTTT. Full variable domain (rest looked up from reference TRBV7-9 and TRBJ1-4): DTGVSQNPRHKITKRGQNVTFRCDPISEHNRLYWYRQTLGQGPEFLTYFQNEAQLEKSRLLSDRFSAERPKGSFSTLEIQRTEQGDSAMYLCASSLWDDRGLGEKLFFGSGTQLSVL.